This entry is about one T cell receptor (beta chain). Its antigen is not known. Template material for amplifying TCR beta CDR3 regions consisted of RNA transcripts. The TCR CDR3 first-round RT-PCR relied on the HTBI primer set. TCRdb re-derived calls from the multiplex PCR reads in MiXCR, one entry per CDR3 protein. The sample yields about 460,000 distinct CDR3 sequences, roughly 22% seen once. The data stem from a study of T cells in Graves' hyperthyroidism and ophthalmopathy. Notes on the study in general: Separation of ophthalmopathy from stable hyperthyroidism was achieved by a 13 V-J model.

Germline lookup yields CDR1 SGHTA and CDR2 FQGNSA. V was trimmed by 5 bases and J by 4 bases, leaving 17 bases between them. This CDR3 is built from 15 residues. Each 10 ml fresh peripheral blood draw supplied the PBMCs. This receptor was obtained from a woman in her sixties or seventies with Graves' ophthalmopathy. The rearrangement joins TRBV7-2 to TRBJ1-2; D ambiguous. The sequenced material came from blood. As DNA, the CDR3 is TGTGCCAGCAGCCAAGATCGAGGTCAAGGCTATGGCTACACCTTC. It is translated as CASSQDRGQGYGYTF.